The 8 T cell receptor beta chains below all came from one sample that was sequenced in a study of response to subunit inactivated influenza vaccine. TCRdb recomputed calls from the RT-PCR reads with MiXCR, one row per CDR3 protein. The top ten clones hold about 9.4% of a sample with over 800,000 distinct CDR3 sequences, 20% to 25% of them seen once. The sequencing used PBMCs from blood, collected approximately 5 days after vaccination. These receptors all stem from a man aged 50-59 years who received an inactivated influenza vaccine.

This clonotype was seen only a few times. This chain connects TRBV24-1 to TRBJ2-1, with 8 bases matching TRBD1. The CDR3 covers 17 residues. Trimming cost V 5 bases and J 7 bases; bases outside gene matches: 15. The germline V gene encodes CDR1 KGHDR and CDR2 SFDVKD. The CDR3 here is CATSGRGSGGRLNEQFF. CDR3 DNA sequence: TGTGCCACCAGTGGAAGAGGATCAGGGGGCAGGCTAAATGAGCAGTTCTTC.

This clonotype was seen once. The CDR3 sequence: CASFFRGGSLSTDTQYF. For the CDR3, the DNA is TGTGCCAGCTTCTTTCGAGGGGGCAGCTTGAGTACAGATACGCAGTATTTT. The chain carries TRBV28 and TRBJ2-3; 7 bases align to TRBD1. The germline V gene has CDR1 MDHEN and CDR2 SYDVKM. Trimming at V came to 8 bases and at J to 3 bases, leaving 17 bases not matched to a gene. CDR3 length equals 17 residues. The full variable domain, rest sourced from reference TRBV28 and TRBJ2-3, is DVKVTQSSRYLVKRTGEKVFLECVQDMDHENMFWYRQDPGLGLRLIYFSYDVKMKEKGDIPEGYSVSREKKERFSLILESASTNQTSMYLCASFFRGGSLSTDTQYFGPGTRLTVL.

This clonotype was counted only a few times. The chain has TRBV7-8 and TRBJ2-1, with 11 bases identical to TRBD2. Germline V gene lookup returns CDR1 SGHVS and CDR2 FQNEAQ. CDR3 length equals 14 residues. The ends lost 5 bases at V and 8 bases at J; junction bases unmatched: 5. The chain's CDR3 is CASSQGLAVDEQFF. DNA for the CDR3: TGTGCCAGCAGCCAGGGACTAGCGGTCGATGAGCAGTTCTTC.

This clonotype was seen more than once but under ten times. This chain connects TRBV7-2 to TRBJ2-5; TRBD1 agrees at 8 bases. Germline assignment: CDR1 SGHTA and CDR2 FQGNSA. The CDR3 is 14 amino acids. With V trimmed by 3 bases and J by 5 bases, 5 bases remained unmatched. CDR3 in amino acids: CASSFQGAAETQYF. CDR3 DNA sequence: TGTGCCAGCAGCTTTCAGGGGGCTGCGGAGACCCAGTACTTC.

J is TRBJ2-1 and V is TRBV6-1, with D maybe TRBD1 (7 bases). CDR3 length: 14 residues. Germline V gene sequence: CDR1 MNHNS, CDR2 SASEGT. Trimming removed 6 bases at V and 1 base at J, with 10 bases between. The DNA for the CDR3 is TGTGCCAGCAGGGCAGGGGGGTCCTACAATGAGCAGTTCTTC. Its protein is CASRAGGSYNEQFF.

This clonotype was seen a few times. The chain recombines TRBV29-1 with TRBJ2-2, with D perhaps given as TRBD1 or TRBD2 (5 bases each). The CDR3 length is 13 residues. The germline V gene encodes CDR1 SQVTM and CDR2 ANQGSEA. V was pared by 4 bases and J by 1 base, with 7 bases between. CDR3 DNA: TGCAGCGTTGTGGGGGTGAACACCGGGGAGCTGTTTTTT. Translated: CSVVGVNTGELFF.

In its sample, this clonotype was seen a few times. The CDR3 is CASRPLGGVTYEQYF. The CDR3 nucleotides are TGTGCCAGCAGACCCCTGGGGGGGGTGACCTACGAGCAGTACTTC. The chain links TRBV2 to TRBJ2-7; TRBD2 aligns across 7 bases. The trim removed 6 bases at V and 2 bases at J, leaving 10 bases unmatched. The CDR3 has 15 residues. CDR1 and CDR2 from the germline V gene are SNHLY and FYNNEI.

The V call is TRBV4-3, the J call TRBJ2-2, with D hard to call. This CDR3 has 16 amino acids. V was shortened by 3 bases and J by 3 bases, with 14 bases between the two germline ends. Germline assignment: CDR1 LGHNA and CDR2 YSLEER. CDR3 sequence reads: CASSHDDNRDTGELFF. The CDR3 bases are TGCGCCAGCAGCCATGATGACAACAGAGACACCGGGGAGCTGTTTTTT.